The 10 T cell receptor beta chains presented below share a single source sample, sequenced in a study of blood T cell repertoires in COVID-19. TCRdb keeps only in-frame clones here, not all; method: immunoSEQ multiplex PCR. The table shows 360,000 or so clones, with about nine tenths occurring only once. The sample was PBMCs or T cells enriched from blood (not recorded which). The receptor set was obtained from a woman in her twenties or thirties who had recovered from COVID-19.

This sequence joins TRBV9 and TRBJ1-4; 9 bases fit TRBD1. CDR1 is SGDLS, CDR2 YYNGEE, per germline. V gave up 0 bases and J gave up 5 bases; unmatched junction bases: 5. The CDR3 spans 16 residues. In DNA form, the CDR3 reads TGTGCCAGCAGCGTAGAAGGGACAGGGCCAAATGAAAAACTGTTTTTT. Translated: CASSVEGTGPNEKLFF.

This chain connects TRBV6-1 to TRBJ1-2, with a weak D call TRBD1 (6 bases). Germline lookup yields CDR1 MNHNS and CDR2 SASEGT. CDR3 size: 18 residues. With 0 bases removed from V and 4 bases from J, the gap between germline ends came to 21 bases. The CDR3 region is CASSEALFNLGGSYGYTF. CDR3 DNA sequence: TGTGCCAGCAGTGAAGCCCTATTCAACTTAGGGGGAAGCTATGGCTACACCTTC.

V is TRBV6-1 and J is TRBJ1-5; D remains ambiguous. CDR1 and CDR2 (germline): MNHNS, SASEGT. The CDR3 has 12 residues. V shed 2 bases and J shed 9 bases, with 8 bases lying between them. The CDR3 nucleotides are TGTGCCAGCAGTGAACGGCGAGGGCCCCAGCATTTT. Residues: CASSERRGPQHF.

The chain links TRBV3-1 (or the pseudogene TRBV3-2) to TRBJ1-2; TRBD1 aligns across 7 bases. This CDR3 region has 15 residues. The germline CDR1 and CDR2 sequences are LGHDT and YNNKEL (reference sequence). Trimming cost V 4 bases and J 5 bases; bases outside gene matches: 10. The CDR3 DNA reads TGTGCCAGCAGCCCCTATCGACAGGGCAAGTATGGCTACACCTTC. Encoded protein: CASSPYRQGKYGYTF.

This chain joins TRBV2 and TRBJ2-4; 11 bases align to TRBD2. Trimming removed 11 bases from V and 0 bases from J; junction bases left unmatched: 15. The CDR3 is 18 amino acids. Looked up from germline, CDR1 is SNHLY and CDR2 is FYNNEI. The CDR3 DNA sequence: TGTGCCGGAAACGGAGGGCTAGCGGGAGGAGTAGCCAAAAACATTCAGTACTTC. It codes for CAGNGGLAGGVAKNIQYF.

V usage is TRBV13 and J usage is TRBJ1-1; no reliable D call. The germline V gene encodes CDR1 PRHDT and CDR2 FYEKMQ (reference sequence). The CDR3 is 14 residues long. V was cut by 2 bases and J by 3 bases, with 10 bases left in between. CDR3 DNA sequence: TGTGCCAGCAGCTTAACGGGGAGCGACACTGAAGCTTTCTTT. This sequence encodes CASSLTGSDTEAFF.

This chain uses TRBV9 with TRBJ2-7, with 11 bases aligning to TRBD1. The CDR3 has 14 amino acids. Unmatched junction bases numbered 3, after V lost 4 bases and J lost 3 bases. Germline V gene lookup returns CDR1 SGDLS and CDR2 YYNGEE. This CDR3 is CASSKGQGDYEQYF. The CDR3 DNA reads as TGTGCCAGCAGCAAGGGACAGGGGGACTACGAGCAGTACTTC.

The chain employs TRBV5-1 and TRBJ2-2, with TRBD1 matching 7 bases. This CDR3 comprises 17 residues. Germline V lookup: CDR1 SGHRS, CDR2 YFSETQ. The V and J ends lost 4 bases and 0 bases, in that order; junction bases with no gene match: 9. CDR3 nucleotide sequence: TGCGCCAGCAGCCGCTGGGACAGACTAACGAACACCGGGGAGCTGTTTTTT. Translated, it gives CASSRWDRLTNTGELFF.

This chain links TRBV6-5 with TRBJ1-2; TRBD1 might be the D (5 bases). Germline V gives CDR1 MNHEY, CDR2 SVGAGI. The length of the CDR3 is 13 residues. Trimming removed 7 bases at V and 4 bases at J, with 13 bases between. CDR3 loop: CASTTLDSYGYTF. The CDR3 nucleotides are TGTGCCAGCACCACGTTAGACAGCTATGGCTACACCTTC.

This chain links TRBV7-2 with TRBJ2-1; D call uncertain. The V end was cut by 1 base, the J end by 1 base, with 14 bases between. The CDR3 contains 17 residues. Germline lookup yields CDR1 SGHTA and CDR2 FQGNSA. CDR3 DNA: TGTGCCAGCAGCTTAGATTTTGATCGGGTTTCCTACAATGAGCAGTTCTTC. It is translated as CASSLDFDRVSYNEQFF.